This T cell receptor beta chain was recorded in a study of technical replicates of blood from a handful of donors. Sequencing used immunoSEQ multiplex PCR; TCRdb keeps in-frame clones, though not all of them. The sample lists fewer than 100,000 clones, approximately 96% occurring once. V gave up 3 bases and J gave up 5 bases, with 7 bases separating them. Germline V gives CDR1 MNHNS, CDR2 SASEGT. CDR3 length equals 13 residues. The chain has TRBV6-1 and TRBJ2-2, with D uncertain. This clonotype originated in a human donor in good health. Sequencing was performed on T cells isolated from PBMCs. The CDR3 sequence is CASSDLRTGELFF. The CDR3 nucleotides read TGTGCCAGCAGTGATCTCCGGACCGGGGAGCTGTTTTTT.